The rows below give T cell receptor beta chains drawn from one sample of a study of cytomegalovirus exposure and HLA in healthy donors. TCRdb's copy holds only in-frame clones and misses some; the assay was immunoSEQ multiplex PCR. The sample has 150,000 to 200,000 clones, over 65% seen once. Sequenced: PBMCs. The receptors were sampled from a man aged 18 to 29 in good health and CMV-seropositive. The CDR3 runs from the conserved cysteine through the conserved F or W. D genes are given only for firm matches. Only some rows state a clone size, as once, few, many or a class for expanded clones.

length	D	V	size	J	DNA	CDR3
20	NA	TRBV5-1	NA	TRBJ1-5	TGCGCCAGCAGCTTGGGTCCCGGGACTATAAAGCGTTTTAGCAATCAGCCCCAGCATTTT	CASSLGPGTIKRFSNQPQHF
13	NA	TRBV27	NA	TRBJ2-3	TGTGCCAGCAGGGCGGGGGCCACAGATACGCAGTATTTT	CASRAGATDTQYF
13	NA	TRBV28	NA	TRBJ1-1	TGTGCCAGCAGACCTCTGTGGGCCACTGAAGCTTTCTTT	CASRPLWATEAFF
14	TRBD2	TRBV7-2	NA	TRBJ2-7	TGTGCCAGCAGCGAGGGTCTAGCGGGTTACGAGCAGTACTTC	CASSEGLAGYEQYF
15	NA	TRBV27	NA	TRBJ2-7	TGTGCCAGCAGCCGGGGGGCGGGAGCGGGCTACGAGCAGTACTTC	CASSRGAGAGYEQYF
13	NA	TRBV18	NA	TRBJ2-5	TGTGCCAGCTCTTACGGGGGAGGAGAGACCCAGTACTTC	CASSYGGGETQYF
14	NA	TRBV6-1	NA	TRBJ1-5	TGTGCCAGCAGTGAAACCCAGGGAAGACAGCCCCAGCATTTT	CASSETQGRQPQHF
15	NA	TRBV9	NA	TRBJ2-7	TGTGCCAGCAGCGCACAGGGAGGGCGCCCCTACGAGCAGTACTTC	CASSAQGGRPYEQYF
13	NA	TRBV4-3	NA	TRBJ2-7	TGCGCCAGCAGCCAAGGGGCCTACTACGAGCAGTACTTC	CASSQGAYYEQYF
15	NA	TRBV18	NA	TRBJ2-7	TGTGCCAGCCACGAAACAGGGTCGTTGGCAAACGAGCAGTACTTC	CASHETGSLANEQYF
14	TRBD1	TRBV9	NA	TRBJ1-4	TGTGCCAGCAGCGTGGGGGACAGTAATGAAAAACTGTTTTTT	CASSVGDSNEKLFF
13	NA	TRBV6-5	NA	TRBJ1-3	TGTGCCGTGCAGGGTTTCTCTGGAAACACCATATATTTT	CAVQGFSGNTIYF
16	NA	TRBV4-1	NA	TRBJ2-1	TGCGCCAGCAGCCAAGAAGATAGACTTACCTACAATGAGCAGTTCTTC	CASSQEDRLTYNEQFF
14	TRBD1	TRBV5-6	NA	TRBJ1-5	TGTGCCAGCAGCGCGGACAGGGAAAATCAGCCCCAGCATTTT	CASSADRENQPQHF
13	NA	TRBV4-2	NA	TRBJ2-5	TGTGCCAGCAGCCAAGATTCTACTGGGACCCAGTACTTC	CASSQDSTGTQYF
13	TRBD1	TRBV6-6	NA	TRBJ2-7	TGTGCCAGCAGTTTGGGACAGACCTACGAGCAGTACTTC	CASSLGQTYEQYF
16	NA	TRBV27	NA	TRBJ2-1	TGTGCCAGCAGTTTTAGGCGGCGACGTGAGTACAATGAGCAGTTCTTC	CASSFRRRREYNEQFF
15	NA	TRBV9	NA	TRBJ2-3	TGTGCCAGCAGCGTAGACATCCTCTTCACAGATACGCAGTATTTT	CASSVDILFTDTQYF
14	TRBD1	TRBV14	NA	TRBJ1-5	TGTGCCAGCAGCCGAGGGACAGAAAATCAGCCCCAGCATTTT	CASSRGTENQPQHF
14	TRBD1	TRBV30	NA	TRBJ2-1	TGTGCCCGCAGGACAGGGTCATCCTACAATGAGCAGTTCTTC	CARRTGSSYNEQFF
16	TRBD1	TRBV27	NA	TRBJ2-3	TGTGCCAGCAGTTATCGTCCGACAGGGGGCATAGATACGCAGTATTTT	CASSYRPTGGIDTQYF
16	NA	TRBV30	few	TRBJ2-2	TGTGCCTGGAAAAATTGGCGGCGGAGGAACACCGGGGAGCTGTTTTTT	CAWKNWRRRNTGELFF
15	TRBD1	TRBV5-4	NA	TRBJ2-3	TGTGCCAGCAGCTTGAGGGGACAGAAAACAGATACGCAGTATTTT	CASSLRGQKTDTQYF
14	NA	TRBV28	once	TRBJ2-7	TGTGCCGCCAGCACTAGAGTGCTTCCCTACGAGCAGTACTTC	CAASTRVLPYEQYF
16	TRBD2	TRBV9	NA	TRBJ2-2	TGTGCCAGCAGCGTAGGGACTAGCGGTACGACCGGGGAGCTGTTTTTT	CASSVGTSGTTGELFF
14	NA	TRBV28	NA	TRBJ2-7	TGTGCCAGCAGTTTTGGGCAGGGCTCCTACGAGCAGTACTTC	CASSFGQGSYEQYF
15	NA	TRBV19	NA	TRBJ1-1	TGTGCCAGTAGTATAGATCTCCGGGGTTACACTGAAGCTTTCTTT	CASSIDLRGYTEAFF
14	TRBD1	TRBV7-9	NA	TRBJ2-7	TGTGCCAGCAGCCCGCGGGACAGGCTCTACGAGCAGTACTTC	CASSPRDRLYEQYF
13	TRBD1	TRBV2	NA	TRBJ1-1	TGTGCCAGCATCGAAGGGGGGACAGGGGAAGCTTTCTTT	CASIEGGTGEAFF
14	NA	TRBV19	NA	TRBJ1-1	TGTGCCAGTAGTAGGGACCCCACCCCGCGGGGAGCTTTCTTT	CASSRDPTPRGAFF